The TCR beta chain described here comes from a study of T cells in tumors after PD-1 blockade. Across the study: Blood samples averaged around 120,000 templates (range roughly 24,000-280,000) and over 35,000 unique clonotypes.

A few counts support this clone. The repertoire was sequenced with immunoSEQ multiplex PCR; TCRdb's copy has only in-frame clones and lacks some. The repertoire holds around 34,000 clones, with 73% as singletons. The clonotype was recovered from a human donor with basal cell carcinoma. Sequenced material: PBMCs, taken after anti-PD-1 treatment.

CDR3 amino acids: CASSRRTAANEKLFF. CDR3 sequence (DNA): TGTGCCAGCAGCCGACGGACAGCCGCTAATGAAAAACTGTTTTTT. The rearrangement uses TRBV6-5 and TRBJ1-4; D might be TRBD1 (6 bases). Germline V gene lookup returns CDR1 MNHEY and CDR2 SVGAGI. Trimming shortened V by 6 bases and J by 3 bases, and 14 bases separated the two germline ends. This CDR3 is 15 amino acids long.